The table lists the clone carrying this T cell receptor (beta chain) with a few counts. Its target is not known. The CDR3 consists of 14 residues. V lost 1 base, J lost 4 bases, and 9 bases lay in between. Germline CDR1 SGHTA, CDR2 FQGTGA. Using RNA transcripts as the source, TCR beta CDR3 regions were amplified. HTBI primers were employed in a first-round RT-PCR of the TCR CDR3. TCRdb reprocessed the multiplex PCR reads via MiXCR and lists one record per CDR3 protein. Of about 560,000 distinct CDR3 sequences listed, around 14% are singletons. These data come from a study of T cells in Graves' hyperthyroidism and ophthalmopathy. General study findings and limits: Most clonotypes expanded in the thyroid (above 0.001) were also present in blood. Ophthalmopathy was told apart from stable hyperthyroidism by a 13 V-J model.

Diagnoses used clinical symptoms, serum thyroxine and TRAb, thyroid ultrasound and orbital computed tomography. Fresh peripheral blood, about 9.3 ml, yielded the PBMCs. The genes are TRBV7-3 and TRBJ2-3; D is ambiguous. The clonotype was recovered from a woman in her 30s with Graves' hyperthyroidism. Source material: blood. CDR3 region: CASSLSLRPDTQYF. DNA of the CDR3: TGTGCCAGCAGCTTAAGCCTCCGTCCAGATACGCAGTATTTT.